This T cell receptor (beta chain) was profiled in a study of blood T cell repertoires in COVID-19. The overall study: COVID-19 samples, acute and convalescent, were from the United States, Italy and Spain.

CDR1 is SNHLY and CDR2 is FYNNEI in the germline V gene. The CDR3 is 15 residues long. V lost 0 bases, J lost 4 bases, and 11 bases lay in between. This clone was seen once. Clones were sequenced by immunoSEQ multiplex PCR, and TCRdb holds only the in-frame ones, with some missing. The table includes about 80,000 clones, around four fifths detected once. This receptor was identified in a man older than 75 with active or convalescent COVID-19. This sequence joins TRBV2 and TRBJ2-3; a possible D gene is TRBD2 (6 bases). Sequenced material: peripheral blood. CDR3 nucleotide sequence: TGTGCCAGCAGTGAAGCGGGACTTAACGCAGATACGCAGTATTTT. It encodes CASSEAGLNADTQYF.